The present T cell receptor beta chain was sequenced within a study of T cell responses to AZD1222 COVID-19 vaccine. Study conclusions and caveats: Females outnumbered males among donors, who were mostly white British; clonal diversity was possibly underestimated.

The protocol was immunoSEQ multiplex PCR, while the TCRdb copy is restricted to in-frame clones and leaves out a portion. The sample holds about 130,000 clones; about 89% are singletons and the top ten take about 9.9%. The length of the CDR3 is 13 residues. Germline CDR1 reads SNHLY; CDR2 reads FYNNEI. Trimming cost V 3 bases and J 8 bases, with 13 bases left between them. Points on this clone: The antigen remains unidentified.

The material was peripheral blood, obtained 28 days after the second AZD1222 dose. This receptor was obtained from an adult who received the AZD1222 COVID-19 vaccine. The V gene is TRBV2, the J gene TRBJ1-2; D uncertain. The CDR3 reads CASSDNTDEGYTF. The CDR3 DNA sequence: TGTGCCAGCAGTGATAACACCGACGAGGGCTACACCTTC.